The table lists the clone carrying this TCR beta chain with a few counts. The antigen is not known. These data belong to a study of T cells in Graves' hyperthyroidism and ophthalmopathy. Study-wide background: Peripheral blood was acquired at first diagnosis, ahead of any therapy whatsoever. Study conclusions and caveats: Within blood appeared most thyroid clonotypes that had expanded above 0.001.

This CDR3 has 16 residues. CDR1 and CDR2 from the germline V gene are SGHAT and FQNNGV. Trimming took 3 bases from V and 8 from J; bases not matched to a gene: 10. Individuals with ophthalmopathy presented a Clinical Activity Score of at least 3, a NOSPECS grade of at least 4 and a duration under 3 months. Diagnoses rested on clinical symptoms, serum thyroxine and TRAb, thyroid ultrasound and orbital computed tomography. The CDR3 regions of TCR beta were amplified from RNA transcripts. Using the HTBI primer set, a first-round RT-PCR was run on the TCR CDR3. Using its own MiXCR run on the multiplex PCR reads, TCRdb lists one record per CDR3 protein. The data contain about 270,000 distinct CDR3 sequences, 20% to 25% of them seen just once; the ten biggest clones take up over 55%.

The genes are TRBV11-2 and TRBJ1-4; 9 bases are shared with TRBD1. The clonotype comes from a man aged 30 to 45 with Graves' ophthalmopathy. The specimen sequenced was blood. Here the CDR3 DNA reads TGTGCCAGCAGCTTTAATACGGGACAGGGTGGGGAAAAACTGTTTTTT. Its translation: CASSFNTGQGGEKLFF. The full variable domain, in which reference TRBV11-2 and TRBJ1-4 provide the parts outside the CDR3, is EAGVAQSPRYKIIEKRQSVAFWCNPISGHATLYWYQQILGQGPKLLIQFQNNGVVDDSQLPKDRFSAERLKGVDSTLKIQPAKLEDSAVYLCASSFNTGQGGEKLFFGSGTQLSVL.